These T cell receptor beta chains were read from a single sample in a study of T cells in localized non-small cell lung cancer. The table came from immunoSEQ multiplex PCR; TCRdb's copy has only in-frame clones and leaves some out. Seen here are 70,000 to 90,000 clones, about 84% observed once, and the top ten hold 9.5%. The sequencing used peripheral blood, collected before any cancer treatment. These receptors originate from a female donor at least 60 years old with stage I lung adenocarcinoma. The CDR3 runs from the conserved cysteine through the conserved F or W. D genes are given only for firm matches. A clone size is listed for some rows: how often the clone was seen (once, few, many), or a class if it is expanded.

v_gene	abundance	d_gene	j_gene	CDR3aa	CDR3nt
TRBV28	NA	TRBD1	TRBJ1-2	CASSLRPAWGQGSYYGYTF	TGTGCCAGCAGTCTAAGACCCGCCTGGGGACAGGGATCGTACTATGGCTACACCTTC
TRBV5-1	NA	NA	TRBJ1-1	CASGMGGAAFF	TGCGCCAGCGGCATGGGGGGAGCGGCTTTCTTT
TRBV7-7	NA	TRBD1	TRBJ1-1	CVSSTDRDTEAFF	TGTGTCAGCAGTACTGACAGGGACACTGAAGCTTTCTTT
TRBV5-4	NA	NA	TRBJ1-1	CASSLGGARMNTEAFF	TGTGCCAGCAGCTTGGGAGGAGCCAGGATGAACACTGAAGCTTTCTTT
TRBV5-4	once	NA	TRBJ1-2	CASSLADFDNYGYTF	TGTGCCAGCAGCTTGGCCGATTTCGACAACTATGGCTACACCTTC
TRBV4-3	few	NA	TRBJ1-2	CASSHASGYGYTF	TGCGCCAGCAGCCACGCGTCGGGCTATGGCTACACCTTC
TRBV7-2	NA	NA	TRBJ1-2	CASSLALARRGGYTF	TGTGCCAGCAGCTTAGCGCTAGCGAGGAGGGGTGGCTACACCTTC
TRBV5-1	NA	TRBD2	TRBJ2-1	CASSLGGSNRNEQFF	TGCGCCAGCAGCTTGGGCGGGAGCAATCGGAATGAGCAGTTCTTC
TRBV5-1	NA	NA	TRBJ2-3	CASSFSTFTDTQYF	TGCGCCAGCAGCTTTTCGACCTTCACAGATACGCAGTATTTT
TRBV28	NA	NA	TRBJ1-4	CASSPGEKLFF	TGTGCCAGCAGTCCGGGTGAAAAACTGTTTTTT
TRBV6-5	NA	TRBD1	TRBJ2-2	CASSPGQGANGELFF	TGTGCCAGCAGCCCCGGACAGGGGGCTAATGGGGAGCTGTTTTTT
TRBV28	NA	TRBD1	TRBJ1-2	CASSSTGGVVHGYTF	TGTGCCAGCAGTTCCACAGGGGGGGTTGTCCATGGCTACACCTTC
TRBV5-1	NA	NA	TRBJ1-3	CASSLGRVRPGDSGNTIYF	TGCGCCAGCAGCTTGGGGAGGGTAAGGCCGGGAGACTCTGGAAACACCATATATTTT
TRBV28	NA	TRBD1	TRBJ2-7	CASSTLTGGRDEQYF	TGTGCCAGCAGTACTCTCACAGGGGGCAGGGACGAGCAGTACTTC
TRBV5-1	few	TRBD1	TRBJ1-5	CASSWTGGDQPQHF	TGCGCCAGCAGCTGGACAGGGGGCGATCAGCCCCAGCATTTT
TRBV28	NA	TRBD1	TRBJ1-3	CASNPQGAGNTIYF	TGTGCCAGCAACCCCCAGGGGGCTGGAAACACCATATATTTT
TRBV2	once	TRBD2	TRBJ2-4	CASSVGGAKNIQYF	TGTGCCAGCAGTGTGGGGGGGGCCAAAAACATTCAGTACTTC
TRBV7-6	NA	TRBD2	TRBJ2-1	CASGTSGGASEQFF	TGTGCCAGCGGTACTAGCGGGGGGGCGAGCGAGCAGTTCTTC
TRBV6-6	NA	TRBD1	TRBJ1-5	CASRDRDRVSNQPQHF	TGTGCCAGCAGGGACCGGGACAGGGTATCAAATCAGCCCCAGCATTTT
TRBV11-2	NA	TRBD1	TRBJ2-5	CASSLAQGAETQYF	TGTGCCAGCAGCTTAGCCCAGGGGGCCGAGACCCAGTACTTC
TRBV28	NA	TRBD1	TRBJ1-1	CASRGQGTSEAFF	TGTGCCAGCAGGGGACAGGGGACGAGTGAAGCTTTCTTT
TRBV5-6	NA	NA	TRBJ1-6	CASSSDLQGNSPLHF	TGTGCCAGCAGCTCGGACCTACAGGGAAATTCACCCCTCCACTTT
TRBV19	NA	NA	TRBJ1-1	CASSMAGFRDTEAFF	TGTGCCAGTAGTATGGCAGGGTTTAGGGACACTGAAGCTTTCTTT
TRBV5-4	NA	NA	TRBJ2-3	CASSLGGDTQYF	TGTGCCAGCAGCTTGGGGGGAGATACGCAGTATTTT
TRBV7-8	NA	NA	TRBJ2-2	CASSLARGGRTGELFF	TGTGCCAGCAGCTTAGCCCGAGGGGGGCGCACCGGGGAGCTGTTTTTT
TRBV30	NA	NA	TRBJ2-2	CAWRSGELFF	TGTGCCTGGAGGAGCGGGGAGCTGTTTTTT
TRBV9	NA	TRBD1	TRBJ2-3	CASSVVTGGMTDTQYF	TGTGCCAGCAGCGTAGTAACAGGGGGCATGACAGATACGCAGTATTTT
TRBV4-2	NA	NA	TRBJ1-1	CASSQSRGNTEAFF	TGTGCCAGCAGCCAGTCTAGGGGGAACACTGAAGCTTTCTTT
TRBV7-7	NA	NA	TRBJ2-1	CASSLAATYNEQFF	TGTGCTAGCAGCTTAGCGGCGACATACAATGAGCAGTTCTTC
TRBV6-1	NA	NA	TRBJ1-5	CASSEAPQPRAHQPQHF	TGTGCCAGCAGTGAGGCGCCCCAGCCCAGGGCTCATCAGCCCCAGCATTTT
TRBV19	NA	NA	TRBJ1-1	CASSMRRGHHTTEAFF	TGTGCCAGTAGTATGCGGAGGGGACACCATACCACTGAAGCTTTCTTT
TRBV7-9	NA	NA	TRBJ2-7	CASSSRDEQYF	TGTGCCAGCAGCTCCAGGGACGAGCAGTACTTC
TRBV4-3	once	TRBD1	TRBJ2-7	CASSLVGQGTEQYF	TGCGCCAGCAGCCTAGTGGGACAGGGGACCGAGCAGTACTTC
TRBV5-1	NA	NA	TRBJ2-2	CASNDPGAGAGELFF	TGCGCCAGCAACGATCCCGGAGCCGGCGCCGGGGAGCTGTTTTTT
TRBV5-6	NA	NA	TRBJ2-7	CASRAGYGDRPGEQYF	TGTGCCAGCAGAGCAGGATACGGTGACCGCCCTGGAGAGCAGTACTTC
TRBV6-6	few	NA	TRBJ1-2	CASTKQGSVDGYTF	TGTGCCAGCACCAAACAGGGAAGCGTAGATGGCTACACCTTC
TRBV5-1	few	NA	TRBJ2-3	CASSSRLGVADTQYF	TGCGCCAGCAGCTCCAGACTGGGGGTTGCAGATACGCAGTATTTT
TRBV6-6	NA	TRBD1	TRBJ1-6	CASSPTQGSGDSPLHF	TGTGCCAGCAGCCCAACACAGGGGAGCGGAGATTCACCCCTCCACTTT
TRBV19	NA	TRBD1	TRBJ1-2	CASSRDRANYGYTF	TGTGCCAGTAGTAGGGACAGAGCTAACTATGGCTACACCTTC
TRBV5-1	NA	NA	TRBJ1-4	CASTRTAATNEKLFF	TGCGCCAGCACCAGGACAGCTGCAACTAATGAAAAACTGTTTTTT
TRBV4-1	NA	NA	TRBJ2-7	CASSQQEGYEQYF	TGCGCCAGCAGCCAACAGGAAGGTTACGAGCAGTACTTC
TRBV12-5	NA	NA	TRBJ2-4	CASGFWGTKNIQYF	TGTGCTAGTGGTTTTTGGGGTACCAAAAACATTCAGTACTTC
TRBV5-6	NA	TRBD2	TRBJ2-4	CASSSWTSGRAGPKNIQYF	TGTGCCAGCAGCTCGTGGACTAGCGGGAGGGCCGGGCCCAAAAACATTCAGTACTTC
TRBV5-1	NA	TRBD2	TRBJ2-5	CASDRSGGDQETQYF	TGCGCCAGCGATCGTAGCGGGGGGGACCAAGAGACCCAGTACTTC
TRBV29-1	few	NA	TRBJ1-4	CSVGGSGSGEKLFF	TGCAGCGTTGGAGGGTCAGGATCAGGTGAAAAACTGTTTTTT
TRBV6-5	NA	NA	TRBJ2-1	CASLGGPSNEQFF	TGTGCCAGCTTGGGGGGGCCCTCCAATGAGCAGTTCTTC
TRBV2	NA	NA	TRBJ2-3	CASSALGGGPQYF	TGTGCCAGCAGTGCGTTAGGGGGGGGCCCGCAGTATTTT
TRBV5-5	NA	NA	TRBJ1-5	CASSLGAGGNQPQHF	TGTGCCAGCAGCTTGGGGGCAGGGGGCAATCAGCCCCAGCATTTT
TRBV7-2	NA	NA	TRBJ2-2	CASSSRTLPTGELFF	TGTGCCAGCAGCTCTAGGACTCTGCCCACCGGGGAGCTGTTTTTT
TRBV28	NA	NA	TRBJ1-1	CASSLSSGEAFF	TGTGCCAGCAGTTTATCCTCGGGGGAAGCTTTCTTT
TRBV6-6	NA	NA	TRBJ1-6	CASSYSRSPLHF	TGTGCCAGCAGTTATTCTCGGTCACCCCTCCACTTT
TRBV5-1	NA	NA	TRBJ2-7	CASSLGVGGEQYF	TGCGCCAGCAGCTTGGGAGTGGGCGGCGAGCAGTACTTC
TRBV29-1	NA	TRBD1	TRBJ1-1	CSGRTGNTEAFF	TGCAGCGGCCGGACAGGGAACACTGAAGCTTTCTTT
TRBV7-2	NA	NA	TRBJ1-1	CASSLGARGNTEAFF	TGTGCCAGCAGCTTAGGGGCCAGGGGTAATACTGAAGCTTTCTTT
TRBV4-3	NA	TRBD1	TRBJ1-4	CASSSGQGGSEKLFF	TGCGCCAGCAGCTCGGGACAGGGGGGAAGTGAAAAACTGTTTTTT
TRBV19	once	NA	TRBJ2-7	CASGSGHGSYEQYF	TGTGCCAGCGGGTCCGGCCACGGCTCCTACGAGCAGTACTTC
TRBV15	NA	NA	TRBJ2-7	CATSRLARDEQYF	TGTGCCACCAGCAGACTCGCTCGGGACGAGCAGTACTTC
TRBV5-1	NA	NA	TRBJ2-3	CASSLMSDTQYF	TGCGCCAGCAGCTTGATGTCAGATACGCAGTATTTT
TRBV5-1	NA	NA	TRBJ2-1	CASSEGTRDDNEQFF	TGCGCCAGCAGCGAGGGGACCCGCGATGACAATGAGCAGTTCTTC